What follows describes a single TCR beta chain. The sample belongs to a study of blood T cell repertoires in COVID-19. Overall study context: Cohort 3 recovery required two negative PCRs, clearance, or symptom resolution. Nucleic acid was either cDNA or gDNA, and it came from T cells, B-cell-depleted T cells, or PBMCs.

V was cut by 1 base and J by 0 bases, with 4 bases left in between. The germline gives CDR1 MGHRA, CDR2 YSYEKL. There are 14 residues in the CDR3. TCRdb keeps only in-frame clones here, not all; method: immunoSEQ multiplex PCR. The sample lists some 300,000 clones, 88% seen once, with approximately 2% in the top ten. The receptor's source is a woman in her sixties or seventies in a cohort exposed to, infected with or recovered from COVID-19 (not recorded which). Sequenced input: PBMCs or T cells enriched from blood (not recorded which). The rearrangement uses TRBV4-1 and TRBJ2-1, with unresolved D. The CDR3: CASSQAFSYNEQFF. The CDR3 nucleotides read TGCGCCAGCAGCCAAGCGTTCTCCTACAATGAGCAGTTCTTC.